This TCR beta chain was observed in a study of radiotherapy plus CTLA-4 blockade in lung cancer (dated 2018 in TCRdb). For context, the study as a whole: Among enrolled patients, around 18% had an objective response and roughly 31% reached disease control. Overall results and qualifications from the work: After treatment with radiotherapy and ipilimumab, TCR clones that originated in tumors expanded in peripheral blood. The strongest predictors of response, as reported, were early dynamic changes in blood T cell clones along with a rise in serum interferon-beta after radiation.

Regarding this clone: Its antigen is currently not known. Base quality data are lacking; no much larger clone is found one base away.

Library construction relied on the immunoSEQ multiplex PCR assay. TCRdb's version of the immuneACCESS table is confined to in-frame rearrangements and falls short of the full clone set. An unresolved V gene accounts for under half of the shortfall where checked; the remainder is of unknown origin. The sample contains tens of thousands of clones, 70% to 90% of them found a single time. The leading ten clones occupy 6% to 8.5% of the sample. The study tested focal radiation therapy combined with CTLA-4 blockade (ipilimumab) in patients with chemo-refractory metastatic non-small-cell lung cancer. This clonotype originated in a human donor with non-small cell lung cancer whose response to radiotherapy plus ipilimumab could not be evaluated. Here the sequenced sample was peripheral blood, taken from a patient treated with radiotherapy plus ipilimumab.

The DNA reads TGTGCCAGCAGCTTATTGGGCAGGCGGACTAGCCAAGAGACCCAGTACTTC. It encodes CASSLLGRRTSQETQYF. The chain is made from TRBV7-9 and TRBJ2-5; TRBD2 matches 7 bases in the middle. V has 2 bases trimmed and J has 1 base trimmed; junction bases matching no gene number 10. The CDR3 has 17 amino acids, counting the end cysteine and phenylalanine. Only CDR3 DNA is held: 51 bases, read in frame from base 1. Taken from the germline V gene (reference sequence), the CDR1 and CDR2 loops are SEHNR and FQNEAQ. With the portions outside the CDR3 filled from the reference TRBV7-9 and TRBJ2-5 genes, the complete variable region becomes DTGVSQNPRHKITKRGQNVTFRCDPISEHNRLYWYRQTLGQGPEFLTYFQNEAQLEKSRLLSDRFSAERPKGSFSTLEIQRTEQGDSAMYLCASSLLGRRTSQETQYFGPGTRLLVL.